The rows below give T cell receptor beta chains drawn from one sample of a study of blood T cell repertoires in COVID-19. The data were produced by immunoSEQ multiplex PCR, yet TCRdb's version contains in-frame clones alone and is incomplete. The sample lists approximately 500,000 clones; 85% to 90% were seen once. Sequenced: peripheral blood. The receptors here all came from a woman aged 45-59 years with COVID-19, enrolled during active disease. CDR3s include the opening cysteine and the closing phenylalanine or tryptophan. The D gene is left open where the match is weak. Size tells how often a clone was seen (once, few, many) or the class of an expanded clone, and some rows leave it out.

cdr3_nt: TGTGCCAGCACCGACAGCTACGAGCAGTACTTC
cdr3_aa: CASTDSYEQYF
clone_size: -
d_call: -
v_call: TRBV12-3/TRBV12-4
j_call: TRBJ2-7

cdr3_nt: TGTGCCAGCAGTTACGAGAAGCATAATTCACCCCTCCACTTT
cdr3_aa: CASSYEKHNSPLHF
clone_size: -
d_call: -
v_call: TRBV6-5
j_call: TRBJ1-6

cdr3_nt: TGTGCCAGCAGCCCCGGACTAGCGGGGGTTTCTAGCACAGATACGCAGTATTTT
cdr3_aa: CASSPGLAGVSSTDTQYF
clone_size: -
d_call: TRBD2
v_call: TRBV7-8
j_call: TRBJ2-3

cdr3_nt: TGTGCCAGCAGCTGGGGACCGGGAGGGGACACTGAAGCTTTCTTT
cdr3_aa: CASSWGPGGDTEAFF
clone_size: -
d_call: -
v_call: TRBV5-6
j_call: TRBJ1-1

cdr3_nt: TGCGCCAGCAGCCAGTCGTCGGGACACCTCAACACTGAAGCTTTCTTT
cdr3_aa: CASSQSSGHLNTEAFF
clone_size: -
d_call: -
v_call: TRBV4-1
j_call: TRBJ1-1

cdr3_nt: TGCGCCAGCACCCCACAGGGAGGGGAAAAACTGTTTTTT
cdr3_aa: CASTPQGGEKLFF
clone_size: -
d_call: -
v_call: TRBV5-1
j_call: TRBJ1-4

cdr3_nt: TGTGCCATCAGTGAGTCGAGGGTTTCACAGCGAGAGACCCAGTACTTC
cdr3_aa: CAISESRVSQRETQYF
clone_size: -
d_call: -
v_call: TRBV10-3
j_call: TRBJ2-5

cdr3_nt: TGTGCCAGCAGTTTATACCCGACACCGGGGTACGAGCAGTACTTC
cdr3_aa: CASSLYPTPGYEQYF
clone_size: few
d_call: -
v_call: TRBV27
j_call: TRBJ2-7

cdr3_nt: TGTGCCAGCAGTTACTCAGATCGGGGGAACACTGAAGCTTTCTTT
cdr3_aa: CASSYSDRGNTEAFF
clone_size: -
d_call: -
v_call: TRBV6-6
j_call: TRBJ1-1

cdr3_nt: TGTGCCAGCAGGCCGACTAGTAATGAGCAGTTCTTC
cdr3_aa: CASRPTSNEQFF
clone_size: -
d_call: -
v_call: TRBV12-3/TRBV12-4
j_call: TRBJ2-1

cdr3_nt: TGCGCCAGCAGCTTGACCTTAATTAGCGGGGCTGACTACAATGAGCAGTTCTTC
cdr3_aa: CASSLTLISGADYNEQFF
clone_size: -
d_call: TRBD2
v_call: TRBV5-1
j_call: TRBJ2-1

cdr3_nt: TGTGCCAGCAGCCTCTATGGTGAGCACACTGAAGCTTTCTTT
cdr3_aa: CASSLYGEHTEAFF
clone_size: -
d_call: -
v_call: TRBV7-6
j_call: TRBJ1-1

cdr3_nt: TGTGCCAGCAGTTTAGGTCGAGGGTATGGCTACACCTTC
cdr3_aa: CASSLGRGYGYTF
clone_size: -
d_call: -
v_call: TRBV12-3/TRBV12-4
j_call: TRBJ1-2

cdr3_nt: TGTGCCTGGAGTCCTAATCCCCTTGAAAAACTGTTTTTT
cdr3_aa: CAWSPNPLEKLFF
clone_size: -
d_call: -
v_call: TRBV30
j_call: TRBJ1-4

cdr3_nt: TGTGCCAGTAGTATTCAACTGCCGAACACTGAAGCTTTCTTT
cdr3_aa: CASSIQLPNTEAFF
clone_size: -
d_call: -
v_call: TRBV19
j_call: TRBJ1-1

cdr3_nt: TGTGCCAGCAGCTTTGTGATTGAAGTACTCCTCACAGATACGCAGTATTTT
cdr3_aa: CASSFVIEVLLTDTQYF
clone_size: -
d_call: -
v_call: TRBV7-9
j_call: TRBJ2-3

cdr3_nt: TGCGCCAGCAGCTTTGACAGGGGATATGGCTACACCTTC
cdr3_aa: CASSFDRGYGYTF
clone_size: -
d_call: TRBD1
v_call: TRBV5-1
j_call: TRBJ1-2

cdr3_nt: TGTGCCAGCAGCGTAGGGGGGCCTAGCACAGATACGCAGTATTTT
cdr3_aa: CASSVGGPSTDTQYF
clone_size: -
d_call: -
v_call: TRBV9
j_call: TRBJ2-3

cdr3_nt: TGTGCTAGTGGTTTGGTAGGGTACAGGGGGGTACCCGGGGAGCTGTTTTTT
cdr3_aa: CASGLVGYRGVPGELFF
clone_size: -
d_call: TRBD1
v_call: TRBV12-5
j_call: TRBJ2-2

cdr3_nt: TGTGCCAGCAGCTCGACAGGGCTATCTGGAGATGGCTACACCTTC
cdr3_aa: CASSSTGLSGDGYTF
clone_size: -
d_call: TRBD1
v_call: TRBV6-5
j_call: TRBJ1-2

cdr3_nt: TGTGCCAGCAGCCCGGGACAGGGGTGGAACATTCAGTACTTC
cdr3_aa: CASSPGQGWNIQYF
clone_size: -
d_call: TRBD1
v_call: TRBV14
j_call: TRBJ2-4

cdr3_nt: TGTGCCATCGGGGCTGTGGAGGAAAAACTGTTTTTT
cdr3_aa: CAIGAVEEKLFF
clone_size: -
d_call: -
v_call: TRBV10-3
j_call: TRBJ1-4

cdr3_nt: TGCGCCAGCACTTCTCGGCGGGGGGCCGCCCTGGGTGAGCAGTTCTTC
cdr3_aa: CASTSRRGAALGEQFF
clone_size: -
d_call: TRBD2
v_call: TRBV10-1
j_call: TRBJ2-1